The source of this T cell receptor beta chain is a study of vaccination effects on CD4 cells after COVID-19. Here immunoSEQ multiplex PCR was the method, and the copy in TCRdb shows in-frame clones only, minus some. The table has fewer than 35,000 clones, around two thirds seen once. This CDR3 has 14 residues. V dropped 5 bases and J dropped 9; count of bases not matched to a gene: 4. Germline-derived CDR1 and CDR2 are LNHDA and SQIVND (reference sequence). This clone was seen more than once but under ten times. Its antigen is as yet unknown. Following 10 days of culture, CD4+ T cells were isolated. General study findings and limits: Researchers reported few convalescent patients and no early post-infection timepoints in the study.

The sequences come from CD4+ T cells from PBMCs cultured without peptide, collected before COVID-19 vaccination. V and J are TRBV19 and TRBJ2-1, with 13 positions matching TRBD2. The clonotype was recovered from a human donor who received a COVID-19 vaccine. In DNA form, the CDR3 reads TGTGCCAGTAGTCGGGGACTAGCGGGACTTGAGCAGTTCTTC. The encoded protein is CASSRGLAGLEQFF.